This is a list of T cell receptor beta chains from one sample in a study of identical twins. Each CDR3 protein is one row after TCRdb ran MiXCR on the 5' RACE reads. This sample has around 550,000 distinct CDR3 sequences; around 15% occur once, and the top ten carry 0.35% to 0.45%. These data were also filed under a second study, of yellow fever vaccine responses in identical twins.

The sequencing sample was made of CD4+ T cells sorted from blood. The source is a woman in her late teens or twenties in good health. Each CDR3 is given with its conserved first and last residue. Fields, in order: clone size, D gene, J gene, V gene, CDR3 protein, CDR3 DNA. D genes are given only for firm matches. Rows give clone size only sometimes, using once, few, many, or a class for an expanded clone.

many TRBD2 TRBJ2-1 TRBV12-3/TRBV12-4 CASSPLAGGFYNEQFF TGTGCCAGCAGTCCCCTAGCGGGAGGGTTTTACAATGAGCAGTTCTTC
few NA TRBJ1-1 TRBV3-1 CASSRTTGLTEAFF TGTGCCAGCAGCCGAACCACAGGGTTAACTGAAGCTTTCTTT
few TRBD2 TRBJ2-3 TRBV5-1 CASSLGYRLAGDFDTQYF TGCGCCAGCAGCTTGGGGTATCGACTAGCGGGAGATTTTGATACGCAGTATTTT
NA NA TRBJ2-7 TRBV12-3/TRBV12-4 CASSFRPQGTYEQYF TGCGCCAGCAGTTTCCGTCCCCAGGGCACCTACGAGCAGTACTTC
NA NA TRBJ2-7 TRBV29-1 CSVIVPVEVYEQYF TGCAGCGTTATAGTCCCTGTTGAGGTCTACGAGCAGTACTTC
few NA TRBJ1-1 TRBV14 CASSPGPKNTEAFF TGTGCCAGCAGCCCGGGACCGAAGAACACTGAAGCTTTCTTT
NA NA TRBJ1-4 TRBV6-6 CASREMGEKLFF TGTGCCAGCAGGGAGATGGGTGAAAAACTGTTTTTT
NA TRBD2 TRBJ2-3 TRBV6-1 CASRTSGRADTQYF TGTGCCAGCAGGACTAGCGGGAGGGCGGATACGCAGTATTTT
NA NA TRBJ2-3 TRBV20-1 CSARDLGRAMSTDTQYF TGCAGTGCTAGAGACCTCGGGCGAGCGATGAGCACAGATACGCAGTATTTT
NA NA TRBJ2-4 TRBV11-3 CASSLEVGPPGSNIQYF TGTGCCAGCAGCTTAGAGGTGGGGCCCCCTGGATCGAACATTCAGTACTTC
NA TRBD2 TRBJ2-1 TRBV25-1 CASSEFASGGFRNEQFF TGTGCCAGCAGTGAATTCGCGAGCGGGGGATTTCGGAATGAGCAGTTCTTC
few NA TRBJ1-1 TRBV20-1 CSAPSAGRANTEAFF TGCAGTGCTCCCTCAGCGGGGAGAGCGAACACTGAAGCTTTCTTT
few NA TRBJ1-2 TRBV9 CASSVGALNYGYTF TGTGCCAGCAGCGTAGGGGCACTGAACTATGGCTACACCTTC
few TRBD1 TRBJ2-7 TRBV28 CASSFPGTGTYEQYF TGTGCCAGCAGTTTTCCCGGGACAGGGACCTACGAGCAGTACTTC
NA NA TRBJ2-1 TRBV6-2/TRBV6-3 CASSYRGKLNEQFF TGTGCCAGCAGTTACAGAGGGAAACTTAATGAGCAGTTCTTC
few NA TRBJ1-2 TRBV7-9 CASSTSGGPYGYTF TGTGCCAGCAGCACAAGCGGCGGGCCGTATGGCTACACCTTC
few NA TRBJ2-3 TRBV10-1 CASSEQGWTSTDTQYF TGCGCCAGCAGTGAGCAGGGATGGACAAGCACAGATACGCAGTATTTT
few TRBD1 TRBJ2-2 TRBV29-1 CSVRGQGNTGELFF TGCAGCGTTCGTGGACAGGGCAATACCGGGGAGCTGTTTTTT
NA NA TRBJ1-6 TRBV27 CASSLGVEVRSPLHF TGTGCCAGCAGTTTGGGAGTTGAGGTCCGGTCACCCCTCCACTTT
NA NA TRBJ2-7 TRBV11-2 CASSLRVTVKSYEQYF TGTGCCAGCAGCCTTAGGGTAACCGTAAAATCCTACGAGCAGTACTTC
few NA TRBJ1-4 TRBV7-6 CASSLGTVTNEKLFF TGTGCCAGCAGCTTAGGGACAGTCACTAATGAAAAACTGTTTTTT
few NA TRBJ1-1 TRBV27 CASSLLGAKTEAFF TGTGCCAGCAGTTTATTGGGGGCGAAGACTGAAGCTTTCTTT
few TRBD2 TRBJ2-3 TRBV5-1 CASSPASGRAPTDTQYF TGCGCCAGCAGCCCAGCTAGCGGGAGGGCCCCCACAGATACGCAGTATTTT
few TRBD1 TRBJ2-1 TRBV9 CASSRGGAKGDEQFF TGTGCCAGCAGCCGAGGGGGCGCTAAGGGGGATGAGCAGTTCTTC
NA NA TRBJ2-7 TRBV20-1 CSARPSYNTYEQYF TGCAGTGCTAGACCTAGCTATAATACCTACGAGCAGTACTTC
few NA TRBJ1-5 TRBV19 CASNVWDSNQPQHF TGTGCCAGTAACGTGTGGGATAGCAATCAGCCCCAGCATTTT
few NA TRBJ2-1 TRBV18 CASSGTFTDNEQFF TGTGCCAGCTCCGGGACTTTTACCGACAATGAGCAGTTCTTC
few NA TRBJ1-2 TRBV2 CASSYDPLGGYGYTF TGTGCCAGCAGTTACGACCCCCTCGGGGGCTATGGCTACACCTTC
few NA TRBJ1-1 TRBV28 CASSPSGAAFF TGTGCCAGCAGTCCCTCTGGGGCCGCTTTCTTT
few TRBD1 TRBJ2-1 TRBV29-1 CSVERGTGDYEQFF TGCAGCGTTGAACGCGGGACAGGGGATTATGAGCAGTTCTTC
NA NA TRBJ2-1 TRBV10-3 CAIKGFNEQFF TGTGCCATCAAGGGTTTCAATGAGCAGTTCTTC
few TRBD1 TRBJ1-2 TRBV6-1 CASSETGGTGYTF TGTGCCAGCAGCGAGACAGGGGGTACTGGCTACACCTTC
NA NA TRBJ2-7 TRBV12-3/TRBV12-4 CASSLGPRSSEQYF TGTGCCAGCAGTTTAGGACCTCGATCTAGCGAGCAGTACTTC
few NA TRBJ2-3 TRBV7-3 CASSLIRTDTQYF TGTGCCAGCAGCTTAATTCGGACAGATACGCAGTATTTT
NA TRBD2 TRBJ2-3 TRBV6-1 CASRPGTSGGDTQYF TGTGCCAGCAGACCAGGGACTAGCGGGGGAGATACGCAGTATTTT
many NA TRBJ1-2 TRBV7-9 CASSAKGQGPVYGYTF TGTGCCAGCAGTGCAAAAGGCCAGGGACCTGTCTATGGCTACACCTTC
NA TRBD2 TRBJ2-1 TRBV4-2 CASSRLTGTSNEQFF TGTGCCAGCAGCCGACTGACCGGGACTAGCAATGAGCAGTTCTTC
few NA TRBJ2-5 TRBV12-3/TRBV12-4 CASSLADSAETQYF TGTGCCAGCAGCCTAGCCGACAGTGCGGAGACCCAGTACTTC
NA TRBD2 TRBJ2-5 TRBV20-1 CSASQLAGGRETQYF TGCAGTGCTAGCCAACTAGCGGGGGGGAGGGAGACCCAGTACTTC
few NA TRBJ1-2 TRBV5-1 CASSWSGDYGYTF TGCGCCAGCAGCTGGTCAGGGGACTATGGCTACACCTTC
few NA TRBJ2-2 TRBV25-1 CASSHGLENTGELFF TGTGCCAGCAGCCACGGACTTGAGAACACCGGGGAGCTGTTTTTT
few TRBD2 TRBJ2-2 TRBV10-3 CAISALAGVDTGELFF TGTGCCATCAGTGCCCTAGCGGGAGTCGACACCGGGGAGCTGTTTTTT
few NA TRBJ2-1 TRBV4-1 CASSQDWAGSDEQFF TGCGCCAGCAGCCAAGATTGGGCCGGGTCCGATGAGCAGTTCTTC
NA NA TRBJ2-3 TRBV10-3 CAIRGRWEDTQYF TGTGCCATCAGAGGTCGGTGGGAAGATACGCAGTATTTT
few NA TRBJ2-1 TRBV5-6 CASSLGFASYNEQFF TGTGCCAGCAGCTTGGGGTTTGCCTCCTACAATGAGCAGTTCTTC
NA NA TRBJ1-5 TRBV10-3 CATSGDTSNQPQHF TGTGCCACCTCGGGGGACACGTCCAATCAGCCCCAGCATTTT
NA TRBD2 TRBJ2-3 TRBV13 CFSSRGLAADTDTQYF TGTTTTAGCAGCCGGGGCCTAGCGGCGGACACAGATACGCAGTATTTT
NA NA TRBJ2-1 TRBV20-1 CSAKPWVGTSYNEQFF TGCAGTGCTAAGCCGTGGGTGGGGACCTCCTACAATGAGCAGTTCTTC
few TRBD2 TRBJ2-1 TRBV20-1 CSASPGLAENEQFF TGCAGTGCTAGCCCGGGACTAGCGGAGAATGAGCAGTTCTTC
NA NA TRBJ2-7 TRBV5-5 CASSLGQGSPYEQYF TGTGCCAGCAGCTTGGGGCAGGGATCCCCCTACGAGCAGTACTTC
few TRBD2 TRBJ2-1 TRBV2 CASSEVTGGSHNEQFF TGTGCCAGCAGTGAAGTGACGGGAGGGTCCCACAATGAGCAGTTCTTC
NA TRBD2 TRBJ2-1 TRBV19 CASSIGGGGANEQFF TGTGCCAGTAGTATTGGTGGCGGGGGGGCCAACGAGCAGTTCTTC